This T cell receptor beta chain was recovered during a study of blood T cell repertoires in COVID-19. Study in general: T cells, B-cell-depleted T cells, or PBMCs provided the cDNA or gDNA that served as material.

The V segment lost 6 bases and the J segment 2 bases; nucleotides outside the gene matches: 7. The germline V gene has CDR1 GTSNPN and CDR2 SVGIG (reference sequence). This CDR3 is built from 13 residues. Some clones are missing from TCRdb's copy, which holds only in-frame ones; the method was immunoSEQ multiplex PCR. This sample has about 62,000 clones, with roughly four fifths found just once. Sequencing was carried out using peripheral blood. This TCR derives from a man in his 60s with acute or convalescent COVID-19. The rearrangement joins TRBV30 to TRBJ2-7; 7 bases match TRBD1. The CDR3 nucleotides read TGTGCCTGCTCCGGGACAGTAACCTACGAGCAGTACTTC. Protein product: CACSGTVTYEQYF.